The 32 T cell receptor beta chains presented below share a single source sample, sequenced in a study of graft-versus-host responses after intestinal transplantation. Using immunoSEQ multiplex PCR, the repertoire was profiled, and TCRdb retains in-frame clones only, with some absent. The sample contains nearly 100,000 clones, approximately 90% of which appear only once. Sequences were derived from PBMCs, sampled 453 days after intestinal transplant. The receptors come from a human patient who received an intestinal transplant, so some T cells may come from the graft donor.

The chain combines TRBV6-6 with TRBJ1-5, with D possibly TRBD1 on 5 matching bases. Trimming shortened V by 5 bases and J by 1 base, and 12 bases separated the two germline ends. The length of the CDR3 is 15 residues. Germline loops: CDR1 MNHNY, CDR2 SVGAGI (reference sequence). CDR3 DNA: TGTGCCAGCAGTGCCGGGACGGCCAGCAATCAGCCCCAGCATTTT. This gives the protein CASSAGTASNQPQHF.

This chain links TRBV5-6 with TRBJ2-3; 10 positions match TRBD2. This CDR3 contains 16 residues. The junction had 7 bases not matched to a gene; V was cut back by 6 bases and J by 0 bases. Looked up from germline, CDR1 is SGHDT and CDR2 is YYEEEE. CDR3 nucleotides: TGTGCCAGCACCCCCGTTAGCGGGGGGAGCACAGATACGCAGTATTTT. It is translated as CASTPVSGGSTDTQYF. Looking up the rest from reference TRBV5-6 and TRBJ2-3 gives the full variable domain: DAGVTQSPTHLIKTRGQQVTLRCSPKSGHDTVSWYQQALGQGPQFIFQYYEEEERQRGNFPDRFSGHQFPNYSSELNVNALLLGDSALYLCASTPVSGGSTDTQYFGPGTRLTVL.

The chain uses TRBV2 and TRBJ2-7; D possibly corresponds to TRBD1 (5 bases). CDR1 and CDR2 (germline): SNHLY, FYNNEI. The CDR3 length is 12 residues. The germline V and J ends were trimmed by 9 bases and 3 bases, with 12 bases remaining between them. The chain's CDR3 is CASSGTGYEQYF. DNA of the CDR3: TGTGCCAGTTCCGGTACAGGCTACGAGCAGTACTTC. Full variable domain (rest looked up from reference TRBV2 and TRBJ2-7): EPEVTQTPSHQVTQMGQEVILRCVPISNHLYFYWYRQILGQKVEFLVSFYNNEISEKSEIFDDQFSVERPDGSNFTLKIRSTKLEDSAMYFCASSGTGYEQYFGPGTRLTVT.

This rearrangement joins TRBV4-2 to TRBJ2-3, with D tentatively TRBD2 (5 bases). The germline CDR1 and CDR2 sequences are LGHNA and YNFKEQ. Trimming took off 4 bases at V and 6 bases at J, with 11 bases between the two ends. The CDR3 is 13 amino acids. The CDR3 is CASSPDGGDTQYF. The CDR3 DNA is TGTGCCAGCAGCCCGGACGGAGGCGATACGCAGTATTTT.

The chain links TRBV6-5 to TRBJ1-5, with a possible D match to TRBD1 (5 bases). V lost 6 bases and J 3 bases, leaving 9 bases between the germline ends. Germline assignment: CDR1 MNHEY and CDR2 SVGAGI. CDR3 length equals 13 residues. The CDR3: CASRGQHNQPQHF. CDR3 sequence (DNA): TGTGCCAGCAGGGGGCAGCACAATCAGCCCCAGCATTTT.

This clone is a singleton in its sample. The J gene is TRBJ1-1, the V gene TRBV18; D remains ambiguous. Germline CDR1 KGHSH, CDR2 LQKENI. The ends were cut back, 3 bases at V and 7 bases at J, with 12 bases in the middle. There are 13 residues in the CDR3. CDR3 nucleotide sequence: TGTGCCAGCTCACCCCCGGGAGGATATGAAGCTTTCTTT. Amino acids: CASSPPGGYEAFF.

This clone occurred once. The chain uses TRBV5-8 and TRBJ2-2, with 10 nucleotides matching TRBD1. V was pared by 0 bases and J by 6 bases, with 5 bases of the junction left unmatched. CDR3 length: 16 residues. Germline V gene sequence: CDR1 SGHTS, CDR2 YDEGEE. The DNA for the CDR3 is TGTGCCAGCAGCTTGGTAGGGACAGGGGTGTCCGGGGAGCTGTTTTTT. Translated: CASSLVGTGVSGELFF.

In DNA, the CDR3 is TGTGCCAGCAGCTCTGTATGGGGGAGGACTGAAGCTTTCTTT. Translation gives CASSSVWGRTEAFF. The V and J genes are TRBV7-9 and TRBJ1-1; D might be TRBD1 (5 bases). CDR1 is SEHNR and CDR2 is FQNEAQ in the germline V gene (reference sequence). The CDR3 totals 14 residues. V lost 4 bases to trimming and J lost 5 bases, with 14 bases between them.

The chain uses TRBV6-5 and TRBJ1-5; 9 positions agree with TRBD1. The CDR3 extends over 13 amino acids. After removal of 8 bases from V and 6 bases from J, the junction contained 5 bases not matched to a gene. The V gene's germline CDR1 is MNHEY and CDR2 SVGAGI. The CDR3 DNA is TGTGCCAGCCGGACAGGGGAAGGTCAGCCCCAGCATTTT. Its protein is CASRTGEGQPQHF.

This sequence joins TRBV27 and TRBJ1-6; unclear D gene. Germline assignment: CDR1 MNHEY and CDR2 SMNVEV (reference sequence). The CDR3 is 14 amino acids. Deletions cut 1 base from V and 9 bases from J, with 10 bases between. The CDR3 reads CASSLWALSSPLHF. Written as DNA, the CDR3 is TGTGCCAGCAGTTTATGGGCCCTAAGTTCACCCCTCCACTTT.

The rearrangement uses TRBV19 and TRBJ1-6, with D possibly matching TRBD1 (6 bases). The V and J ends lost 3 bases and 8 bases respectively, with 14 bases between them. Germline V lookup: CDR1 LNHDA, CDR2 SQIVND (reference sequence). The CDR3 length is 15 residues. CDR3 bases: TGTGCCAGTAGTATTACAGGGACGTGGGATTCACCCCTCCACTTT. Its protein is CASSITGTWDSPLHF.

The CDR3 sequence is CASRKGLSGNTIYF. Written as DNA, the CDR3 is TGTGCCAGCAGGAAGGGTCTCTCTGGAAACACCATATATTTT. V gene TRBV25-1 combines with J gene TRBJ1-3; unclear D gene. V lost 6 bases and J 0 bases, leaving 9 bases between the germline ends. Germline V lookup: CDR1 MGHDK, CDR2 SYGVNS. The CDR3 contains 14 residues.

The CDR3 sequence: CASKGYVQDPYGYTF. CDR3 coding DNA: TGTGCCAGTAAAGGGTACGTGCAGGACCCCTATGGCTACACCTTC. This chain links TRBV19 with TRBJ1-2; D remains ambiguous. The CDR3 covers 15 residues. Germline V CDR1 and CDR2: LNHDA, SQIVND (reference sequence). Trimming shortened V by 7 bases and J by 4 bases, and 19 bases separated the two germline ends.

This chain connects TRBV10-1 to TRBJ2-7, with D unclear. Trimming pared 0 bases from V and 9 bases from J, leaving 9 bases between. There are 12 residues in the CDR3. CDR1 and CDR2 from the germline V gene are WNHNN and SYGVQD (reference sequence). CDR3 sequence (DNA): TGCGCCAGCAGTGAGTCGGCCCGCGCGCAGTACTTC. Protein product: CASSESARAQYF.

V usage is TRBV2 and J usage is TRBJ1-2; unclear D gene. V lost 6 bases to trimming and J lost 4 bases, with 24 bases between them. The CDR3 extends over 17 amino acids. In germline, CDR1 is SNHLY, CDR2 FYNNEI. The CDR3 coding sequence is TGTGCCAGCAGCGCAAACCCTTATGGGGTGGCCTCCTATGGCTACACCTTC. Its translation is CASSANPYGVASYGYTF. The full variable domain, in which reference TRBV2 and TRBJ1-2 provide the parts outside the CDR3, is EPEVTQTPSHQVTQMGQEVILRCVPISNHLYFYWYRQILGQKVEFLVSFYNNEISEKSEIFDDQFSVERPDGSNFTLKIRSTKLEDSAMYFCASSANPYGVASYGYTFGSGTRLTVV.

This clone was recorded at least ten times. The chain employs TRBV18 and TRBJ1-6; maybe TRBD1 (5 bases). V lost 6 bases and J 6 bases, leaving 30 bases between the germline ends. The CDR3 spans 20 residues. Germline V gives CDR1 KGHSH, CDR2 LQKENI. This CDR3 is CASSPDRGVDLADPNSPLHF. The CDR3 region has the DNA TGTGCCAGCTCGCCGGATAGAGGGGTGGACTTAGCGGATCCTAATTCACCCCTCCACTTT.

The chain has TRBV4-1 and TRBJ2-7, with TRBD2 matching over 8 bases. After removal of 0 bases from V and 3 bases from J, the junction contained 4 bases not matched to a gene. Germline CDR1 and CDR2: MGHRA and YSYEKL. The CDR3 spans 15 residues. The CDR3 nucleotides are TGCGCCAGCAGCCAAGACGGACTAGCTGGCTACGAGCAGTACTTC. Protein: CASSQDGLAGYEQYF.

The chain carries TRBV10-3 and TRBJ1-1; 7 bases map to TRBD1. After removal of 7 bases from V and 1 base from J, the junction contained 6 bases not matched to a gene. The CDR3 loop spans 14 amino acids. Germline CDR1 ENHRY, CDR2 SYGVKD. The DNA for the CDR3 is TGTGCCATCACGCCGGGACAGACGAACACTGAAGCTTTCTTT. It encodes CAITPGQTNTEAFF.

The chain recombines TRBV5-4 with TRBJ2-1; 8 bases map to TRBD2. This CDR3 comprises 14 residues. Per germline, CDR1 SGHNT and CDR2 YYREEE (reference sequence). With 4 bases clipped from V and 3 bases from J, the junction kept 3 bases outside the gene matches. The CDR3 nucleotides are TGTGCCAGCAGCCCGGGACTAGTCTACAATGAGCAGTTCTTC. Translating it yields CASSPGLVYNEQFF.

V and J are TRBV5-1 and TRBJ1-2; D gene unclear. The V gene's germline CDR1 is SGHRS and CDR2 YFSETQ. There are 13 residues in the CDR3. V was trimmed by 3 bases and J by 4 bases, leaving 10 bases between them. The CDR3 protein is CASSSGRIYGYTF. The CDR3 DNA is TGCGCCAGCAGCTCCGGGCGGATCTATGGCTACACCTTC.

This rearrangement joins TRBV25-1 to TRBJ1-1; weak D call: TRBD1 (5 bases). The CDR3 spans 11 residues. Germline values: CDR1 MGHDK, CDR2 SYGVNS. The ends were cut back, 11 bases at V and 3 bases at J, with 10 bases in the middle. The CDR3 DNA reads TGTGCCGGGGGGGGTGACACTGAAGCTTTCTTT. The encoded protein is CAGGGDTEAFF.

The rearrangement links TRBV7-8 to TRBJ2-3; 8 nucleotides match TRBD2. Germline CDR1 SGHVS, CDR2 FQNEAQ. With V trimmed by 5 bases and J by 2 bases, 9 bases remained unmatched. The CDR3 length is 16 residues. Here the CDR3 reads CASSAGGGTPTDTQYF. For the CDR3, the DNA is TGTGCCAGCAGCGCCGGCGGGGGGACGCCCACAGATACGCAGTATTTT. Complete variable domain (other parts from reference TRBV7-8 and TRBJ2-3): GAGVSQSPRYKVAKRGQDVALRCDPISGHVSLFWYQQALGQGPEFLTYFQNEAQLDKSGLPSDRFFAERPEGSVSTLKIQRTQQEDSAVYLCASSAGGGTPTDTQYFGPGTRLTVL.

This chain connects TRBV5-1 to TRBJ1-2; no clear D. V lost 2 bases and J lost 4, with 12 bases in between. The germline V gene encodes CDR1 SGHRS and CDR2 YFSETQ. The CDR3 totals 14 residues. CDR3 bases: TGCGCCAGCAGCTTAGAAGACACCTTCTATGGCTACACCTTC. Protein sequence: CASSLEDTFYGYTF.

In DNA form, the CDR3 reads TGTGCCAGCAGTGAAGCGGGGGACAGGGGGCTCCACGAGCAGTACTTC. This encodes CASSEAGDRGLHEQYF. V and J are TRBV6-1 and TRBJ2-7; 12 bases agree with TRBD1. The germline CDR1 and CDR2 sequences are MNHNS and SASEGT. CDR3 length equals 16 residues. V dropped 0 bases and J dropped 5; count of bases not matched to a gene: 5.

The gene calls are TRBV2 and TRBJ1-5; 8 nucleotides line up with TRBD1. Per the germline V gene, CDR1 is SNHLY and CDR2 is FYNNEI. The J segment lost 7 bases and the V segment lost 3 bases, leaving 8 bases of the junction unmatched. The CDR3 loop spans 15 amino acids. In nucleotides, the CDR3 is TGTGCCAGCAGTGAGGCAGGGGGCGCGGGACAGCCCCAGCATTTT. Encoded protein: CASSEAGGAGQPQHF.

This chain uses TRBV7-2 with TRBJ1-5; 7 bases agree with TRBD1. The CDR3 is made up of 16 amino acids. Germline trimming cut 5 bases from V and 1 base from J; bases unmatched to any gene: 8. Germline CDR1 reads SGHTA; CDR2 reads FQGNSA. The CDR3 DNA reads TGTGCCAGCAGCCCCGACAGGGTGGTCAGCAATCAGCCCCAGCATTTT. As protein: CASSPDRVVSNQPQHF.

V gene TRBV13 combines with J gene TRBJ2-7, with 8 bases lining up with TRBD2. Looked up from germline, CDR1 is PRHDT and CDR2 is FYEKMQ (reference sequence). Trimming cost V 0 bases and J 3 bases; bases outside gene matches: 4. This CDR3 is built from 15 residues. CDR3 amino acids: CASSLGLAVLYEQYF. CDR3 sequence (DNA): TGTGCCAGCAGCTTAGGACTAGCGGTCCTCTACGAGCAGTACTTC.

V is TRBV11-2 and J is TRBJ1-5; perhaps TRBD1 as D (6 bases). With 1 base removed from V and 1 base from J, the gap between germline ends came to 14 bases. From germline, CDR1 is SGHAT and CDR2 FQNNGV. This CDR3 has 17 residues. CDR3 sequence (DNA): TGTGCCAGCAGCTTAGGGTTCGGGGGGCTAAGCAATCAGCCCCAGCATTTT. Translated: CASSLGFGGLSNQPQHF.

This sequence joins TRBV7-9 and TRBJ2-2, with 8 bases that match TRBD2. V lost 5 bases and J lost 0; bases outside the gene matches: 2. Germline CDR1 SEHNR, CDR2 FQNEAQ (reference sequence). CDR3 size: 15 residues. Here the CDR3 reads CASSRGLANTGELFF. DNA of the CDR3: TGTGCCAGCAGCCGGGGACTAGCGAACACCGGGGAGCTGTTTTTT.

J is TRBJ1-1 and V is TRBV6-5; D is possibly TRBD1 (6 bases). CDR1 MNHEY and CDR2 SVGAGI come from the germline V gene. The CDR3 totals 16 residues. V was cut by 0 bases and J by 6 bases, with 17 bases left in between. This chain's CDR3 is CASSYSPRGGGSEAFF. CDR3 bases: TGTGCCAGCAGTTACTCCCCCCGGGGAGGGGGGTCTGAAGCTTTCTTT.

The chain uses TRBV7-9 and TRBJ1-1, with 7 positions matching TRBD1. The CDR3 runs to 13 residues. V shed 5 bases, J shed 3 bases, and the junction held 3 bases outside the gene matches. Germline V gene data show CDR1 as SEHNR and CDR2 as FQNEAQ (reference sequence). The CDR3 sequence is CASSRDRYTEAFF. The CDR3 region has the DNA TGTGCCAGCAGCCGGGACAGATACACTGAAGCTTTCTTT.

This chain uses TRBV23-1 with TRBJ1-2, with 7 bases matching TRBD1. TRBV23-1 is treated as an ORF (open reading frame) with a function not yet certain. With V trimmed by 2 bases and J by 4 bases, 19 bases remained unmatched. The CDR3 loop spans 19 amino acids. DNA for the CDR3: TGCGCCAGCAGTCAAATGTTACAGGGGAGGCCTTTGTTTGTCTATGGCTACACCTTC. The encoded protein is CASSQMLQGRPLFVYGYTF.